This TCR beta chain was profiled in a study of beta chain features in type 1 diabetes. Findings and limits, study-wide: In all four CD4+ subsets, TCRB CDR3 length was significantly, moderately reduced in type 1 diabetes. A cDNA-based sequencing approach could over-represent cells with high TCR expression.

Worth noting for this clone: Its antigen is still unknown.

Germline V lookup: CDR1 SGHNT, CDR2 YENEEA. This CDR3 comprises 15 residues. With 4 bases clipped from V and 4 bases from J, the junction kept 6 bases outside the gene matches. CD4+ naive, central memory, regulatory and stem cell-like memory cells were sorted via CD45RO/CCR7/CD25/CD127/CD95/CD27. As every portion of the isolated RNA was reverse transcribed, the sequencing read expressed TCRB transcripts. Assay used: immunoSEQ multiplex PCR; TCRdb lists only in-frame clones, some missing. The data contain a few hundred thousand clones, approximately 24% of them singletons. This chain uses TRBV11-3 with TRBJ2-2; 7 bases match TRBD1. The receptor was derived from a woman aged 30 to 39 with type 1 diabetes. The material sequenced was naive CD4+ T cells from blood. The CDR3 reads CASSSKTGITGELFF. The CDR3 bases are TGTGCCAGCAGCTCTAAGACAGGGATCACCGGGGAGCTGTTTTTT.